This paragraph reports one T cell receptor (beta chain). Its antigen is as yet unknown. The second PCR ran about 6 to 12 cycles with a sample-barcoded 5' primer and J-beta primers. Each cDNA molecule was tagged by a template-switch adaptor with 12 random nucleotides. Using its own MiXCR run on the 5' RACE reads, TCRdb lists one record per CDR3 protein. The sample contains roughly 800,000 distinct CDR3 sequences, 36% of which appear only once. The data were taken from a study of blood T cells in healthy people across ages. Study observations and caveats: Older individuals had lower TCR beta diversity per million T cells (the decline was roughly linear). Estimates of total diversity, which came from one million sequenced T cells, were considered to be underestimates. Naive CD4+ cells and diversity were both higher in long-lived donors than in aged donors.

Germline-derived CDR1 and CDR2 are SGHTA and FQGNSA. This CDR3 has 14 residues. The junction had 4 bases not matched to a gene; V was cut back by 4 bases and J by 5 bases. The genes are TRBV7-2 and TRBJ1-2, with 10 bases matching TRBD1. The TCR comes from a young man in good health. Sequencing input: blood. The CDR3 coding sequence is TGTGCCAGCAGCTCGAGGGGACAGGGGTATGGCTACACCTTC. Translating gives CASSSRGQGYGYTF.